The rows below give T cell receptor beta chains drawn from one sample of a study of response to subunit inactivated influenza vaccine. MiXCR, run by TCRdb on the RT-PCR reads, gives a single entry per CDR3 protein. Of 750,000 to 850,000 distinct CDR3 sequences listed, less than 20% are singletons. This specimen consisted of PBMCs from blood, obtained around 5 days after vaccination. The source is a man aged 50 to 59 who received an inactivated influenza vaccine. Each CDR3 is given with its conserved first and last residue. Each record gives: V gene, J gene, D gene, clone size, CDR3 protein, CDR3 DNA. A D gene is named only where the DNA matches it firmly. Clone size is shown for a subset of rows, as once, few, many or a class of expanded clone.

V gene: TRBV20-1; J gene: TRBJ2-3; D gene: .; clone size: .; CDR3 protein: CSASGARFGGTDTQYF; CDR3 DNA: TGCAGTGCTAGTGGGGCCCGATTTGGAGGAACAGATACGCAGTATTTT
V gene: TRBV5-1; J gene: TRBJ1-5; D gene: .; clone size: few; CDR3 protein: CASSWSGGDQPQHF; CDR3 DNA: TGCGCCAGCAGCTGGTCGGGGGGGGATCAGCCCCAGCATTTT
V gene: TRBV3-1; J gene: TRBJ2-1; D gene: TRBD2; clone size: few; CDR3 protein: CASSQVLLAGGDEQFF; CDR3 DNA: TGTGCCAGCAGCCAAGTCTTACTAGCGGGAGGAGATGAGCAGTTCTTC
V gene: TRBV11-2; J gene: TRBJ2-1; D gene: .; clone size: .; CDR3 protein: CASSLAIHEQFF; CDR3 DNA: TGTGCCAGCAGCTTAGCGATCCATGAGCAGTTCTTC
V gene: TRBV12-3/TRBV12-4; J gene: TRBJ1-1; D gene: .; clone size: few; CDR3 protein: CASSLGGGLEAFF; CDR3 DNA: TGTGCCAGCAGTTTAGGTGGGGGGTTGGAAGCTTTCTTT
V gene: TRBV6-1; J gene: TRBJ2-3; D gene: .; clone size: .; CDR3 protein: CASSELGVSKRGF; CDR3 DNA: TGTGCCAGCAGTGAATTGGGGGTTAGCAAGAGGGGATTT
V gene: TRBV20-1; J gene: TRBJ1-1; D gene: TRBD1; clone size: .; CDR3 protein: CSAEDRGGTEAFF; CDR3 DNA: TGCAGTGCTGAGGACAGGGGTGGGACTGAAGCTTTCTTT
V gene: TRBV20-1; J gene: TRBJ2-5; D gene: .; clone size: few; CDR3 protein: CSSYKASKETQYF; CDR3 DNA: TGCAGTTCGTATAAGGCGAGCAAAGAGACCCAGTACTTC
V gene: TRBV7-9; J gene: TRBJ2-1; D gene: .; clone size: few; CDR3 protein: CASSFYSVSYNEQFF; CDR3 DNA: TGTGCCAGCAGCTTTTACAGTGTCTCCTACAATGAGCAGTTCTTC
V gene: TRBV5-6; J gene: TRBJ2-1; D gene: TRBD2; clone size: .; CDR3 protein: CASSFVAGQYNEQFF; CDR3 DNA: TGTGCCAGCAGCTTTGTAGCGGGTCAGTACAATGAGCAGTTCTTC
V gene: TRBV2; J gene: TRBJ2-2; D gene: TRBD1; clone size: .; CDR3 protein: CAMRRQGDGELFF; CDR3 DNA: TGTGCCATGCGGAGACAGGGTGACGGGGAGCTGTTTTTT
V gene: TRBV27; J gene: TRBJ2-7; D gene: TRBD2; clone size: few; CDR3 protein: CASSLFYSGGPSYEQYF; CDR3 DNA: TGTGCCAGCAGTTTATTTTATAGCGGGGGGCCCTCCTACGAGCAGTACTTC
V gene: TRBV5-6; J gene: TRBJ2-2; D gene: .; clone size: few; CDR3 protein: CASSLAPATGELFF; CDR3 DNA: TGTGCCAGCAGCTTGGCTCCAGCCACCGGGGAGCTGTTTTTT
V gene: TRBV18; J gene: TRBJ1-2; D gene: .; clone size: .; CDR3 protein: CASSPPERYGYTF; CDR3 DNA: TGTGCCAGCTCACCACCGGAAAGATATGGCTACACCTTC
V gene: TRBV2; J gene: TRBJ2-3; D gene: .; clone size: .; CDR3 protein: CASSRMGSGSASTDTQYF; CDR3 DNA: TGTGCCAGCAGCCGAATGGGGAGTGGGTCAGCCTCCACAGATACGCAGTATTTT
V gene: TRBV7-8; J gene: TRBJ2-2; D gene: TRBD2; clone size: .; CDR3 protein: CASSSPPGLAGRNTGELFF; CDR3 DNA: TGTGCCAGCAGCTCGCCCCCGGGACTAGCGGGACGGAACACCGGGGAGCTGTTTTTT
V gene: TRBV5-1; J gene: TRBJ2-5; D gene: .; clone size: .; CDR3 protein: CASWAGAGENVQETQYF; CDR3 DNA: TGCGCCAGCTGGGCCGGGGCAGGAGAAAACGTCCAAGAGACCCAGTACTTC
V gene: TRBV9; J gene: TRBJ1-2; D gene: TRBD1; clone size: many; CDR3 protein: CASSVTWDSAIGYTF; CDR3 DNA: TGTGCCAGCAGCGTAACGTGGGACAGCGCTATCGGCTACACCTTC
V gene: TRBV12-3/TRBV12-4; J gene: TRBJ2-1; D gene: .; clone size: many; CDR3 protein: CATTSMGGAYNEQFF; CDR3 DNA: TGTGCCACTACATCTATGGGTGGTGCCTACAATGAGCAGTTCTTC
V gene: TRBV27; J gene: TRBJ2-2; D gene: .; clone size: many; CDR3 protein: CASSLKYRVGGELFF; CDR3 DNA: TGTGCCAGCAGTTTAAAATATAGGGTCGGCGGGGAGCTGTTTTTT
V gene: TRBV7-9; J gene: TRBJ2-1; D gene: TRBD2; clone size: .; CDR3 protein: CASSPNGTTTHEQFF; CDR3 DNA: TGTGCCAGCAGCCCGAACGGGACTACAACTCATGAGCAGTTCTTC
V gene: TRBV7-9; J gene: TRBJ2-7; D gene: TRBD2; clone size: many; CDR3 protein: CASSLDLAGGSEQYF; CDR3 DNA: TGTGCCAGCAGCTTAGATCTCGCGGGAGGCAGCGAGCAGTACTTC
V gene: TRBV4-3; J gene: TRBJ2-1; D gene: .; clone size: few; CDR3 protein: CASSQGFQGFYNEQFF; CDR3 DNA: TGCGCCAGCAGCCAAGGGTTTCAGGGCTTCTACAATGAGCAGTTCTTC
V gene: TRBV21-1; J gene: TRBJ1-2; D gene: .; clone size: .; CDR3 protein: CASSTPAGRYGYTF; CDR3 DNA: TGTGCCAGCAGCACACCGGCGGGGCGGTATGGCTACACCTTC
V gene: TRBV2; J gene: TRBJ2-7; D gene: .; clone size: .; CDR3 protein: CASSEDREQYF; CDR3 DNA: TGTGCCAGCAGTGAAGACAGAGAGCAGTACTTC
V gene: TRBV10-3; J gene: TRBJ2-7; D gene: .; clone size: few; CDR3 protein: CAIMGTPGPYEQYF; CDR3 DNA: TGTGCCATCATGGGGACACCCGGACCCTACGAGCAGTACTTC
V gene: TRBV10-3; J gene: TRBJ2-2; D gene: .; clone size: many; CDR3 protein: CAISSRDNTGELFF; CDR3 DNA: TGTGCCATCAGTTCCAGGGACAACACCGGGGAGCTGTTTTTT
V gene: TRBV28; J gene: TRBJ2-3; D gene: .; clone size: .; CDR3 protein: CASRLGTTVDTQYF; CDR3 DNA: TGTGCCAGCAGACTAGGGACCACCGTGGATACGCAGTATTTT
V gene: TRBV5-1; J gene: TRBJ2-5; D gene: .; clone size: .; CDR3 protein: CASRKGQETQYF; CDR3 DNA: TGCGCCAGCAGGAAGGGCCAAGAGACCCAGTACTTC
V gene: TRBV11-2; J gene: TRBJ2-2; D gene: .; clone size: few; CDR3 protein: CASSLDPSGELFF; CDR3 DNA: TGTGCCAGCAGCTTAGATCCTTCCGGGGAGCTGTTTTTT
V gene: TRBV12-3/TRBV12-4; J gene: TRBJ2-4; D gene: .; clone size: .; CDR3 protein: CASSLASANIQYF; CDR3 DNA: TGTGCCAGCAGTTTAGCCAGCGCAAACATTCAGTACTTC
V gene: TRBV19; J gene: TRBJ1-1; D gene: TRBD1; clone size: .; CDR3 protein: CASSGTGGVTEAFF; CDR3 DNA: TGTGCCAGTAGCGGGACAGGGGGCGTTACTGAAGCTTTCTTT
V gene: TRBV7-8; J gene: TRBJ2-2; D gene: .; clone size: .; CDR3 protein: CASSLGGREYGELFF; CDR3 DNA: TGTGCCAGCAGCTTAGGAGGAAGGGAATACGGGGAGCTGTTTTTT
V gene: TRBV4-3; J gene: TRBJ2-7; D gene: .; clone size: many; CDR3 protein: CASSQDLDLRPQYF; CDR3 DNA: TGCGCCAGCAGCCAAGATCTGGATCTCAGACCGCAGTACTTC
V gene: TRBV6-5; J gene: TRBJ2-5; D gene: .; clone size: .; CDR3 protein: CASSYSDRTMGWTQYF; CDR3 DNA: TGTGCCAGCAGTTACTCTGACAGGACCATGGGGTGGACCCAGTACTTC
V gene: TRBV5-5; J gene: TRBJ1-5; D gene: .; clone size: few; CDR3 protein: CASSQGINQPQHF; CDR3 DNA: TGTGCCAGCAGCCAGGGAATCAATCAGCCCCAGCATTTT
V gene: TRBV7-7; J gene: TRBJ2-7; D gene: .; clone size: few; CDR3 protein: CASSLGNDGTYEQYF; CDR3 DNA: TGTGCTAGCAGCTTAGGCAACGACGGCACCTACGAGCAGTACTTC
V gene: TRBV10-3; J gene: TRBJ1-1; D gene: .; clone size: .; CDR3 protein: CAISEGGAEAFF; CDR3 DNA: TGTGCCATCAGTGAGGGTGGGGCTGAAGCTTTCTTT
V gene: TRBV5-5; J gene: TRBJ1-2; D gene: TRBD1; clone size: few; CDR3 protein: CASSLRTGYGYTF; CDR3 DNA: TGTGCCAGCAGCTTACGGACAGGGTATGGCTACACCTTC
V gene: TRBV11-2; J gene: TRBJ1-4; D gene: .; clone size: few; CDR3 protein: CASSAGMAEKLFF; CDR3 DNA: TGTGCCAGCAGCGCCGGAATGGCTGAAAAACTGTTTTTT
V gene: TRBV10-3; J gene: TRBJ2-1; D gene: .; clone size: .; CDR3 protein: CAIKLGAYNEQFF; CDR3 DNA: TGTGCCATCAAGCTGGGGGCCTACAATGAGCAGTTCTTC
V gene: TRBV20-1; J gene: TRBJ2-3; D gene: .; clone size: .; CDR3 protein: CSARAEMRYTQYF; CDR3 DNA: TGCAGTGCTAGAGCAGAGATGAGGTATACGCAGTATTTT
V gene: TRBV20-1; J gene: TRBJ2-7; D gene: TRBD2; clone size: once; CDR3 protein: CSASAGGYEQYF; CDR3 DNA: TGCAGTGCTAGCGCGGGGGGCTACGAGCAGTACTTC
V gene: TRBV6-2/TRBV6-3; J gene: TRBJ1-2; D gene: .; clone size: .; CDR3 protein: CASSYEEEFPNYGYTF; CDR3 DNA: TGTGCCAGCAGTTACGAGGAAGAGTTTCCTAACTATGGCTACACCTTC
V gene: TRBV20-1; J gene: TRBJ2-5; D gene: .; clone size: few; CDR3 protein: CTVGTSIIETQYF; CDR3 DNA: TGCACCGTGGGAACTAGCATCATTGAGACCCAGTACTTC
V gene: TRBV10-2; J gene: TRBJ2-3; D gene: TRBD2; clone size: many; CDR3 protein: CASSETSGGSYIDTQYF; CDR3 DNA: TGCGCCAGCAGCGAGACTAGCGGGGGGTCCTATATAGATACGCAGTATTTT
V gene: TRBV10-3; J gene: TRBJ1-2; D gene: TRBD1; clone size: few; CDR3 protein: CAISDGWDRTYGYTF; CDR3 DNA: TGTGCCATCAGTGACGGTTGGGACAGGACCTATGGCTACACCTTC
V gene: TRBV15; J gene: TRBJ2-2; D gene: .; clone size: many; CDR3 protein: CATSRARRDTGELFF; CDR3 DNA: TGTGCCACCAGCAGAGCTCGTAGGGACACCGGGGAGCTGTTTTTT
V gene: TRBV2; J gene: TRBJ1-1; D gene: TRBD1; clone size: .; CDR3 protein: CASSDPAGTGSSTEAFF; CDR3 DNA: TGTGCCAGCAGTGACCCTGCTGGGACAGGGTCGAGCACTGAAGCTTTCTTT
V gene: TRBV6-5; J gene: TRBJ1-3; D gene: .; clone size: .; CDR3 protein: CASSYSSLTPAGNTIYF; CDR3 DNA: TGTGCCAGCAGTTACTCTTCCCTCACTCCGGCTGGAAACACCATATATTTT
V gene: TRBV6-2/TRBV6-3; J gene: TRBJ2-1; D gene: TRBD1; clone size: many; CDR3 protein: CASRGTGLRQFF; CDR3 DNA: TGTGCCAGCAGGGGGACAGGGTTGAGGCAGTTCTTC
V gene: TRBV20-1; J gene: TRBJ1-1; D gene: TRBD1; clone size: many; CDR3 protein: CSAGTGGTEAFF; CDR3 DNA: TGCAGTGCGGGGACAGGGGGCACTGAAGCTTTCTTT
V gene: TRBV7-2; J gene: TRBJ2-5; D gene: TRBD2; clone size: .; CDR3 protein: CASSLRLAGGPQETQYF; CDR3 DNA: TGTGCCAGCAGCTTACGGCTAGCGGGAGGACCACAAGAGACCCAGTACTTC
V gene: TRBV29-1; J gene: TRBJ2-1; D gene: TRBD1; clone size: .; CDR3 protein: CSVEKGRGYNEQFF; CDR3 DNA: TGCAGCGTTGAAAAGGGCAGGGGGTACAATGAGCAGTTCTTC
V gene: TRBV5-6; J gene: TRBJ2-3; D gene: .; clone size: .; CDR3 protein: CASSLGFQDTQYF; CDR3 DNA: TGTGCCAGCAGCTTGGGATTCCAAGATACGCAGTATTTT
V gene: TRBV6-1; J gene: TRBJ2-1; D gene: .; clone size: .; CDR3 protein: CASTIDNEQFF; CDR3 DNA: TGTGCCAGCACCATAGACAATGAGCAGTTCTTC
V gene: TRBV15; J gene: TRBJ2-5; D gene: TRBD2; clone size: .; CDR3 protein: CATSRVAGGPETQYF; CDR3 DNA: TGTGCCACCAGCAGAGTGGCGGGGGGGCCGGAGACCCAGTACTTC